The 21 T cell receptor beta chains below were found in one sample sequenced in a study of T-cell memory formation after mild COVID-19. TCRdb redid the calling of the 5' RACE reads with MiXCR, one entry per CDR3 protein. This sample yields some 290,000 distinct CDR3 sequences, of which around 16% are seen a single time; approximately 23% belongs to the top ten. Sequencing was performed on PBMCs or a T cell subset sorted from them (not recorded which). The receptors stem from a young man who had mild COVID-19 (a few samples of this study predate the infection). Cell type and time point are not known.

This chain connects TRBV6-1 to TRBJ1-2; D remains unclear. The CDR3 totals 12 residues. The germline V gene encodes CDR1 MNHNS and CDR2 SASEGT. V was cut by 6 bases and J by 4 bases, with 9 bases left in between. The CDR3 region is CASSVDTYGYTF. The CDR3, as DNA: TGTGCCAGCAGCGTTGACACCTATGGCTACACCTTC.

V is TRBV7-8 and J is TRBJ2-7; D not certain. Germline V lookup: CDR1 SGHVS, CDR2 FQNEAQ. Between the trimmed V and J ends, which lost 2 bases and 2 bases, there was a span of 10 bases. This CDR3 region has 14 residues. This chain's CDR3 is CASSLKAVTYEQYF. Written as DNA, the CDR3 is TGTGCCAGCAGCTTAAAGGCGGTCACCTACGAGCAGTACTTC. Supplemented by reference TRBV7-8 and TRBJ2-7, the full variable domain reads GAGVSQSPRYKVAKRGQDVALRCDPISGHVSLFWYQQALGQGPEFLTYFQNEAQLDKSGLPSDRFFAERPEGSVSTLKIQRTQQEDSAVYLCASSLKAVTYEQYFGPGTRLTVT.

This clonotype occurred a few times. V usage is TRBV7-9 and J usage is TRBJ2-7; D possibly uses TRBD1 or TRBD2 (5 bases each). Germline V gene data show CDR1 as SEHNR and CDR2 as FQNEAQ (reference sequence). This CDR3 has 16 residues. With 5 bases removed from V and 0 bases from J, the gap between germline ends came to 17 bases. The DNA of the CDR3 is TGTGCCAGCAGCCCACCAGGGACGGTTTACTCCTACGAGCAGTACTTC. Translation gives CASSPPGTVYSYEQYF.

Concerning this clonotype itself: One junction end does not reproduce the germline sequence, and a read error may be involved. This chain joins TRBV25-1 and TRBJ2-1; either TRBD1 or TRBD2 may supply D (5 bases each). The length of the CDR3 is 13 residues. Per germline, CDR1 MGHDK and CDR2 SYGVNS. CDR3: CASGGPPLDEHFF. The CDR3 nucleotides read TGTGCCAGCGGGGGACCCCCGTTGGATGAGCATTTCTTC.

This clonotype was observed a few times. J is TRBJ2-1 and V is TRBV4-3, with TRBD1 matching 11 bases. The germline V gene encodes CDR1 LGHNA and CDR2 YSLEER. The CDR3 runs to 16 residues. Trimming at V came to 4 bases and at J to 2 bases, leaving 4 bases not matched to a gene. This CDR3 is CASSRDRGTTYNEQFF. For the CDR3, the DNA is TGCGCCAGCAGCCGGGACAGGGGGACCACCTACAATGAGCAGTTCTTC.

V and J are TRBV29-1 and TRBJ2-5; the D call may be TRBD1 or TRBD2 (5 bases each). Trimming took off 3 bases at V and 5 bases at J, with 16 bases between the two ends. Germline V gene lookup returns CDR1 SQVTM and CDR2 ANQGSEA. The CDR3 length is 14 residues. The CDR3 region is CSVDRDPRSETQYF. The CDR3, as DNA: TGCAGCGTTGACCGGGACCCACGATCGGAGACCCAGTACTTC.

The chain combines TRBV6-5 with TRBJ2-1; TRBD1 aligns across 10 bases. The trim removed 5 bases at V and 1 base at J, leaving 2 bases unmatched. CDR1 is MNHEY, CDR2 SVGAGI, per germline. The CDR3 length is 15 residues. The CDR3 region has the DNA TGTGCCAGCAGTACGGGACAGGGGTCCTACAATGAGCAGTTCTTC. Translated: CASSTGQGSYNEQFF.

The chain uses TRBV24-1 and TRBJ2-5; D might be TRBD1 or TRBD2, each matching 6 bases. The CDR3 consists of 12 residues. The V and J ends lost 10 bases and 9 bases respectively, with 17 bases between them. CDR1 and CDR2 from the germline V gene are KGHDR and SFDVKD. The CDR3 bases are TGTGCCACAGGGGGGATAGACGAGGCCCAGTACTTC. Its translation: CATGGIDEAQYF.

In its sample, this clonotype was seen a few times. The chain is built from TRBV5-1 and TRBJ1-1; D unclear. V lost 3 bases, J lost 1 base, and 7 bases lay in between. Germline V CDR1 and CDR2: SGHRS, YFSETQ. The CDR3 is made up of 13 amino acids. CDR3 region: CASSSQTNTEAFF. The CDR3 nucleotides are TGCGCCAGCAGCTCACAGACGAACACTGAAGCTTTCTTT.

This clonotype has a handful of counts. The CDR3 DNA is TGTGCCAGCAGTCTCCGTTCGGGGGGGGGCGATACGCAGTATTTT. Protein sequence: CASSLRSGGGDTQYF. The chain is built from TRBV6-5 and TRBJ2-3; 8 nucleotides align to TRBD2. Trimming at V came to 5 bases and at J to 6 bases, leaving 10 bases not matched to a gene. This CDR3 spans 15 amino acids. CDR1 and CDR2 (germline): MNHEY, SVGAGI.

The rearrangement joins TRBV6-5 to TRBJ1-4; 8 nucleotides agree with TRBD1. This CDR3 comprises 14 residues. J lost 5 bases, V lost 5 bases, and 4 bases had no gene match. The germline CDR1 and CDR2 sequences are MNHEY and SVGAGI. The DNA of the CDR3 is TGTGCCAGCAGTGCGGACAGGGCCAATGAAAAACTGTTTTTT. It encodes CASSADRANEKLFF.

There are a few counts of this clonotype. The rearrangement joins TRBV5-1 to TRBJ2-2; TRBD1 matches at 7 bases. J was trimmed by 8 bases and V by 2 bases; bases with no gene match: 6. The CDR3 has 14 residues. Germline V CDR1 and CDR2: SGHRS, YFSETQ. The CDR3 protein is CASSFTPGQGELFF. As DNA, the CDR3 is TGCGCCAGCAGCTTTACACCGGGACAGGGGGAGCTGTTTTTT.

This clonotype turned up a few times. The chain carries TRBV7-2 and TRBJ1-1, with a possible D match to TRBD1 (5 bases). V was trimmed by 5 bases and J by 1 base, leaving 11 bases between them. This CDR3 has 14 amino acids. Germline V gene lookup returns CDR1 SGHTA and CDR2 FQGNSA. CDR3 residues: CASSRTDTNTEAFF. Here the CDR3 DNA reads TGTGCCAGCAGCCGGACGGACACGAACACTGAAGCTTTCTTT.

This clonotype was seen ten or more times. The chain joins TRBV4-3 to TRBJ2-7; D not certain. Per germline, CDR1 LGHNA and CDR2 YSLEER. Trimming shortened V by 2 bases and J by 0 bases, and 14 bases separated the two germline ends. The CDR3 consists of 16 residues. For the CDR3, the DNA is TGCGCCAGCAGCCAATCCTCGACCGTTAGCTCCTACGAGCAGTACTTC. Translating gives CASSQSSTVSSYEQYF.

In this sample, this clonotype turned up a few times. DNA for the CDR3: TGCAGCGTTGGGGCTTCAGGGACAGGGGTGGACGAGCAGTACTTC. This codes for CSVGASGTGVDEQYF. The chain recombines TRBV29-1 with TRBJ2-7; 10 bases match TRBD1. Germline CDR1 is SQVTM and CDR2 is ANQGSEA. This CDR3 spans 15 amino acids. V gave up 4 bases and J gave up 5 bases; unmatched junction bases: 11.

J is TRBJ1-2 and V is TRBV14, with D perhaps matching TRBD1 (5 bases). This CDR3 is built from 14 residues. V was cut by 1 base and J by 4 bases, with 10 bases left in between. Germline V gene sequence: CDR1 SGHDN, CDR2 FVKESK. CDR3 coding DNA: TGTGCCAGCAGCCAAGTGGGGGACCTCTATGGCTACACCTTC. It is translated as CASSQVGDLYGYTF.

This clonotype was observed a few times. The chain has TRBV9 and TRBJ2-5; 8 bases fit TRBD2. Unmatched junction bases numbered 5, after V lost 4 bases and J lost 3 bases. In germline, CDR1 is SGDLS, CDR2 YYNGEE. CDR3 length: 14 amino acids. CDR3 sequence (DNA): TGTGCCAGCAGCCCGCGGGGGGCGGAAGAGACCCAGTACTTC. Its protein product is CASSPRGAEETQYF.

The V call is TRBV6-1, the J call TRBJ1-4; tentatively, D is TRBD1 (6 bases). V was pared by 8 bases and J by 7 bases, with 17 bases between. Germline assignment: CDR1 MNHNS and CDR2 SASEGT. There are 14 residues in the CDR3. This CDR3 reads CASLARGTGEKLFF. Here the CDR3 DNA reads TGTGCCAGCCTCGCGAGGGGGACGGGTGAAAAACTGTTTTTT.

This clonotype has just a few counts. The CDR3 reads CASSPGLVEQFF. The CDR3 DNA is TGTGCCAGCAGCCCAGGACTAGTTGAGCAGTTCTTC. This chain uses TRBV5-5 with TRBJ2-1; TRBD2 matches at 7 bases. Germline trimming cut 4 bases from V and 9 bases from J; bases unmatched to any gene: 4. This CDR3 is 12 amino acids long. CDR1 is SGHKS and CDR2 is YYEKEE in the germline V gene (reference sequence).

The sample holds a few counts of this clonotype. The chain's CDR3 is CASSQVVENIQYF. The CDR3 DNA reads TGTGCCAGCAGCCAAGTCGTAGAAAACATTCAGTACTTC. The J gene is TRBJ2-4, the V gene TRBV6-2 or TRBV6-3, with D hard to call. V was cut by 6 bases and J by 5 bases, with 11 bases left in between. The CDR3 sequence is 13 residues long. Germline lookup yields CDR1 MNHEY and CDR2 SVGEGT.

The genes are TRBV6-6 and TRBJ2-5, with 8 bases identical to TRBD2. The CDR3 spans 17 residues. The V segment lost 4 bases and the J segment 0 bases; nucleotides outside the gene matches: 10. CDR1 is MNHNY, CDR2 SVGAGI, per germline (reference sequence). CDR3 amino acids: CASSSSLLAVNQETQYF. The CDR3 DNA is TGTGCCAGCAGTTCCTCCTTACTAGCGGTGAACCAAGAGACCCAGTACTTC.